A single sample is the source of the 8 T cell receptor beta chains below, sequenced in a study of blood T cell repertoires in COVID-19. The method was immunoSEQ multiplex PCR; TCRdb's version includes in-frame clones alone and lacks a portion of them. Found here are about 250,000 clones, just over 85% of them singletons; the top ten hold about 1.7%. The specimen was PBMCs or T cells enriched from blood (not recorded which). These receptor sequences come from a man in his forties or fifties who had recovered from COVID-19.

This clone is a singleton in its sample. The V gene is TRBV2, the J gene TRBJ2-7; the match to TRBD2 covers 14 bases. Germline V gives CDR1 SNHLY, CDR2 FYNNEI. V gave up 8 bases and J gave up 5 bases; unmatched junction bases: 2. The CDR3 has 13 amino acids. CDR3 region: CASGTSGSHEQYF. DNA for the CDR3: TGTGCCAGCGGGACTAGCGGGAGCCACGAGCAGTACTTC. The full variable domain, with the rest looked up from reference TRBV2 and TRBJ2-7, is EPEVTQTPSHQVTQMGQEVILRCVPISNHLYFYWYRQILGQKVEFLVSFYNNEISEKSEIFDDQFSVERPDGSNFTLKIRSTKLEDSAMYFCASGTSGSHEQYFGPGTRLTVT.

This chain connects TRBV5-1 to TRBJ1-1, with 9 bases lining up with TRBD1. Trimming took 5 bases from V and 11 from J; bases not matched to a gene: 10. Germline V gene lookup returns CDR1 SGHRS and CDR2 YFSETQ. The CDR3 has 13 residues. DNA for the CDR3: TGCGCCAGCAGATTCCGGGACAGGGACGACGCTTTCTTT. It yields the protein CASRFRDRDDAFF.

The V gene is TRBV6-5, the J gene TRBJ1-5, with a possible D match to TRBD1 (5 bases). V was trimmed by 4 bases and J by 5 bases, leaving 12 bases between them. The length of the CDR3 is 14 residues. Looked up from germline, CDR1 is MNHEY and CDR2 is SVGAGI. The CDR3: CASSLGRGDQPQHF. The CDR3 DNA reads TGTGCCAGCAGTTTGGGCCGGGGGGATCAGCCCCAGCATTTT.

The J gene is TRBJ2-1, the V gene TRBV11-3; the match to TRBD2 covers 8 bases. The ends lost 1 base at V and 2 bases at J; junction bases unmatched: 10. The CDR3 is 18 amino acids. Germline V gene data show CDR1 as SGHNT and CDR2 as YENEEA. CDR3 sequence reads: CASSLGVAGSGPYNEQFF. CDR3 nucleotide sequence: TGTGCCAGCAGCTTAGGAGTAGCGGGATCCGGGCCCTACAATGAGCAGTTCTTC.

The chain is built from TRBV6-4 and TRBJ2-1; D gene unclear. Trimming shortened V by 5 bases and J by 0 bases, and 11 bases separated the two germline ends. Germline CDR1 is MRHNA and CDR2 is SNTAGT. CDR3 size: 15 residues. DNA of the CDR3: TGTGCCAGCAGTCCTTACTACCCCTCCTACAATGAGCAGTTCTTC. Residues: CASSPYYPSYNEQFF.

This chain links TRBV7-2 with TRBJ1-5, with 8 bases identical to TRBD1. The CDR3 is made up of 13 amino acids. The V gene end was trimmed by 5 bases and the J gene end by 5 bases; junction bases not matched to a gene: 2. Germline assignment: CDR1 SGHTA and CDR2 FQGNSA. CDR3 DNA sequence: TGTGCCAGCAGCCAGACAGGGGATCAGCCCCAGCATTTT. It is translated as CASSQTGDQPQHF.

The CDR3 sequence: CASSFGQANTGELFF. CDR3 DNA: TGCGCCAGCAGCTTTGGACAGGCGAACACCGGGGAGCTGTTTTTT. This chain links TRBV5-1 with TRBJ2-2; the match to TRBD1 covers 7 bases. CDR3 length: 15 amino acids. Germline CDR1 and CDR2: SGHRS and YFSETQ. The V gene end was trimmed by 2 bases and the J gene end by 0 bases; junction bases not matched to a gene: 1.

This clone was observed a single time. The V call is TRBV4-3, the J call TRBJ2-3; 7 bases are shared with TRBD2. The germline V gene has CDR1 LGHNA and CDR2 YSLEER. CDR3 length: 16 amino acids. J was trimmed by 3 bases and V by 0 bases; bases with no gene match: 6. CDR3 sequence reads: CASSQERRGGTDTQYF. CDR3 DNA sequence: TGCGCCAGCAGCCAAGAGCGTCGCGGGGGTACAGATACGCAGTATTTT.